This TCR beta chain stems from a study of cytomegalovirus exposure and HLA in healthy donors. Study results and limitations: Relative to the approximately 680-donor mean, N-insertions were reportedly fewer in an Asian-associated ancestry cluster in a later analysis. TCR beta chain V- and J-gene trimming was linked, in a later analysis, to a missense variant in DCLRE1C. It was in a later analysis that TCR association rates were seen to vary by HLA locus, highest for DRB1 and lowest for HLA-C.

The germline gives CDR1 MDHEN, CDR2 SYDVKM. The CDR3 contains 15 residues. V lost 10 bases and J 5 bases, leaving 23 bases between the germline ends. It was with 60 Vbeta and 13 Jbeta primers that the PCR ran. The data were produced by immunoSEQ multiplex PCR, yet TCRdb's version contains in-frame clones alone and is incomplete. The sample consists of about 170,000 clones, 75% to 90% of them appearing once. Comment on this clone: Antigen specificity is unknown.

The clonotype comes from a boy aged 2 to 9 in good health and CMV-seronegative. The sequencing sample was made of PBMCs. The chain is built from TRBV28 and TRBJ1-2; a weak D match, TRBD1 (6 bases). The CDR3 spells CATQYSGDTLYGYTF. CDR3 DNA sequence: TGTGCCACCCAATACTCAGGGGACACCCTTTATGGCTACACCTTC.